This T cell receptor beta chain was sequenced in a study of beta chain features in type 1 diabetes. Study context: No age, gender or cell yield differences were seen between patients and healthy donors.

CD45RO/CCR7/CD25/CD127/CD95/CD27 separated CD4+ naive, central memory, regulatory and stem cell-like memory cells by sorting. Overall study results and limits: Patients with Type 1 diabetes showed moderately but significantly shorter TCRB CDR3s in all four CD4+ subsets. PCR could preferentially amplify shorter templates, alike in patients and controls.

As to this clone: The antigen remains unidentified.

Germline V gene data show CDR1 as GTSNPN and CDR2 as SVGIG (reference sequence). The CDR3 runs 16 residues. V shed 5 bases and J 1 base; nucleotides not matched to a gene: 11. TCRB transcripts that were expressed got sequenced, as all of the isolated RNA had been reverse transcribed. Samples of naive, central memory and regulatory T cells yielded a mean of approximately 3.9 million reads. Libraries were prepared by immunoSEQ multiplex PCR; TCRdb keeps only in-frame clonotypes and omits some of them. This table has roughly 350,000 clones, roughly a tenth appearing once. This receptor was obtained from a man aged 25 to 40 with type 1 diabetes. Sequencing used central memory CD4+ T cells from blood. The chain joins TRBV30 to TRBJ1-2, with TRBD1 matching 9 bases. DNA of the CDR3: TGTGCCTGGGGTGGACAGGGGACATATTTTAACTATGGCTACACCTTC. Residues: CAWGGQGTYFNYGYTF.